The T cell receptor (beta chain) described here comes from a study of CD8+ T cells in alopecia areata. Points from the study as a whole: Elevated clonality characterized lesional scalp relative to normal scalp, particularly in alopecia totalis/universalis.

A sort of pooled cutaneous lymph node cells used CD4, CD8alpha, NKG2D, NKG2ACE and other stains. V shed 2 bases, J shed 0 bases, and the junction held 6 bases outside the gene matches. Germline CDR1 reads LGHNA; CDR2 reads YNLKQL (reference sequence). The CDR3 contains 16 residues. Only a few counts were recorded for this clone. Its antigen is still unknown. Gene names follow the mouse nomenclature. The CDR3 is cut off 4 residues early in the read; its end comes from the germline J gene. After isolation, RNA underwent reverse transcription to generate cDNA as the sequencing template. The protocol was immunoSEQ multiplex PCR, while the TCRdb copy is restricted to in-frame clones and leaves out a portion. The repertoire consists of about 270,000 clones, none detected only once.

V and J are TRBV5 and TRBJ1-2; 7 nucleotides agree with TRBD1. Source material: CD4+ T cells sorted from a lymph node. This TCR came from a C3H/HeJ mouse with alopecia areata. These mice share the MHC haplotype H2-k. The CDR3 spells CASSQNLGTANSDYTF. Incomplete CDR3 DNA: TGTGCCAGCAGCCAAAACCTCGGGACAGCAAACTCC.